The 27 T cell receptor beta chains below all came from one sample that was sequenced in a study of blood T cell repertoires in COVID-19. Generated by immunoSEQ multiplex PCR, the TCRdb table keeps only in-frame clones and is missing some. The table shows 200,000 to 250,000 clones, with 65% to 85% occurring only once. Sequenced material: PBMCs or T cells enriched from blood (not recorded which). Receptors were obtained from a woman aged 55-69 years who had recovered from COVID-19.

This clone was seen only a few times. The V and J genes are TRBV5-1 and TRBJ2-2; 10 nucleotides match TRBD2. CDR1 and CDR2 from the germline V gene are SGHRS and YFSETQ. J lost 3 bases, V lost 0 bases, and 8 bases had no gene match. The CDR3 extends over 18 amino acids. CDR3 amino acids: CASSLAASGRADTGELFF. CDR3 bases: TGCGCCAGCAGCTTGGCGGCGAGCGGGAGGGCTGACACCGGGGAGCTGTTTTTT. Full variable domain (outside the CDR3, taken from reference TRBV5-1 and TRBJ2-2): KAGVTQTPRYLIKTRGQQVTLSCSPISGHRSVSWYQQTPGQGLQFLFEYFSETQRNKGNFPGRFSGRQFSNSRSEMNVSTLELGDSALYLCASSLAASGRADTGELFFGEGSRLTVL.

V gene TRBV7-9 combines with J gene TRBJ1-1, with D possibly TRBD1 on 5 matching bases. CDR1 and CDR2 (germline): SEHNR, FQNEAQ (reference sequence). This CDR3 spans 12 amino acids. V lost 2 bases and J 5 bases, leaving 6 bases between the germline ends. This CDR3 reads CASSLPGTEAFF. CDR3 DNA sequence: TGTGCCAGCAGCTTACCAGGGACTGAAGCTTTCTTT.

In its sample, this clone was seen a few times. The CDR3 sequence is CASSLLGAGAEAFF. CDR3 nucleotide sequence: TGTGCCAGCAGCTTATTAGGGGCTGGGGCTGAAGCTTTCTTT. The chain links TRBV7-2 to TRBJ1-1; possibly TRBD1 for D (5 bases). V was trimmed by 2 bases and J by 6 bases, leaving 13 bases between them. The CDR3 sequence is 14 residues long. Germline CDR1 SGHTA, CDR2 FQGNSA.

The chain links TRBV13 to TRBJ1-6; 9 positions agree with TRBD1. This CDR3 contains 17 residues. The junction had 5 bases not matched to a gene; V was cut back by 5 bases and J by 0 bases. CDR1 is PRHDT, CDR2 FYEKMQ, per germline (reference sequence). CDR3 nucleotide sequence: TGTGCCAGCAGCATAAGACAGGGGGGCTCCTATAATTCACCCCTCCACTTT. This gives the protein CASSIRQGGSYNSPLHF. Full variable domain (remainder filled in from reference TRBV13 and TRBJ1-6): AAGVIQSPRHLIKEKRETATLKCYPIPRHDTVYWYQQGPGQDPQFLISFYEKMQSDKGSIPDRFSAQQFSDYHSELNMSSLELGDSALYFCASSIRQGGSYNSPLHFGNGTRLTVT.

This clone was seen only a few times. In DNA, the CDR3 is TGTGCCAGTAGTGCACAGAATAATTCACCCCTCCACTTT. This encodes CASSAQNNSPLHF. The chain has TRBV19 and TRBJ1-6; no clear D. CDR3 size: 13 residues. Between the trimmed V and J ends, which lost 5 bases and 5 bases, there was a span of 7 bases. Germline V lookup: CDR1 LNHDA, CDR2 SQIVND (reference sequence).

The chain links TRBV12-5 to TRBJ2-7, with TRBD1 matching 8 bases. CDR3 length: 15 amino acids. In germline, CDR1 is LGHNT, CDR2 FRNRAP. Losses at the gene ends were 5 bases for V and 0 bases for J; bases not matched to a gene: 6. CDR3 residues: CASGADRVFSYEQYF. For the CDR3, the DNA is TGTGCTAGTGGTGCGGACAGGGTTTTCTCCTACGAGCAGTACTTC. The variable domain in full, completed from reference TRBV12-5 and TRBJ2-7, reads DARVTQTPRHKVTEMGQEVTMRCQPILGHNTVFWYRQTMMQGLELLAYFRNRAPLDDSGMPKDRFSAEMPDATLATLKIQPSEPRDSAVYFCASGADRVFSYEQYFGPGTRLTVT.

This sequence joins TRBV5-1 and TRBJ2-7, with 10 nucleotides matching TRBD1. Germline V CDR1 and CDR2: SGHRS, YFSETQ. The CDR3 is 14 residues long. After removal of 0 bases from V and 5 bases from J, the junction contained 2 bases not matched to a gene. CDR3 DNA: TGCGCCAGCAGCTTGGGGACAGGGGGGAACGAGCAGTACTTC. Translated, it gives CASSLGTGGNEQYF.

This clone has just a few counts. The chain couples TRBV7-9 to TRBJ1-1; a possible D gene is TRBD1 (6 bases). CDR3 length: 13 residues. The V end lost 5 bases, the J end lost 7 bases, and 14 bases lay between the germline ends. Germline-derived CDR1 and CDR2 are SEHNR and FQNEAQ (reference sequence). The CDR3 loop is CASSREGGGEAFF. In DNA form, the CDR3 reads TGTGCCAGCAGCCGGGAGGGGGGCGGTGAAGCTTTCTTT.

In DNA, the CDR3 is TGTGCCAGCAGTGAATCTTGGGGGGGGGCTGAAGCTTTCTTT. Its translation: CASSESWGGAEAFF. This chain links TRBV6-1 with TRBJ1-1, with D possibly matching TRBD1 (5 bases). CDR1 and CDR2 from the germline V gene are MNHNS and SASEGT. V lost 2 bases and J lost 6, with 13 bases in between. CDR3 length: 14 amino acids.

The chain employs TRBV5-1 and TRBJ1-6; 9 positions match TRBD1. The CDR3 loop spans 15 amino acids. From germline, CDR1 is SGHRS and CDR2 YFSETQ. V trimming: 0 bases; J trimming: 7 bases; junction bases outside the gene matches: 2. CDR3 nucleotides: TGCGCCAGCAGCTTGGACAGGGGGCTGAATTCACCCCTCCACTTT. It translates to CASSLDRGLNSPLHF.

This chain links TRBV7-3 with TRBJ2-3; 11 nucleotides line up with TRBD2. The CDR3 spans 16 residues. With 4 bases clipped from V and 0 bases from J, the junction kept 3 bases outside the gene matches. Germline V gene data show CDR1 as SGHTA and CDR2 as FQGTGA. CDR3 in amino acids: CASSSSSGGSTDTQYF. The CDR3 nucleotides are TGTGCCAGCAGCTCATCTAGCGGGGGGAGCACAGATACGCAGTATTTT. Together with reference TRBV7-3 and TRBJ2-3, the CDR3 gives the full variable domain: GAGVSQTPSNKVTEKGKYVELRCDPISGHTALYWYRQSLGQGPEFLIYFQGTGAADDSGLPNDRFFAVRPEGSVSTLKIQRTERGDSAVYLCASSSSSGGSTDTQYFGPGTRLTVL.

CDR3 region: CASSPRTSTDTQYF. The CDR3 region has the DNA TGCGCCAGCAGCCCCAGGACTAGCACAGATACGCAGTATTTT. This chain joins TRBV5-1 and TRBJ2-3; D perhaps matches TRBD2 (5 bases). The CDR3 consists of 14 residues. CDR1 is SGHRS and CDR2 is YFSETQ in the germline V gene. V was pared by 4 bases and J by 0 bases, with 9 bases between.

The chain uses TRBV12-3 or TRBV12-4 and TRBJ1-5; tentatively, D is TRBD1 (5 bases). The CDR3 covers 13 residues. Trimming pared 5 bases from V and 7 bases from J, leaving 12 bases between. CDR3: CASSPREGQPQHF. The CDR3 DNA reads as TGTGCCAGCAGTCCCAGGGAAGGACAGCCCCAGCATTTT.

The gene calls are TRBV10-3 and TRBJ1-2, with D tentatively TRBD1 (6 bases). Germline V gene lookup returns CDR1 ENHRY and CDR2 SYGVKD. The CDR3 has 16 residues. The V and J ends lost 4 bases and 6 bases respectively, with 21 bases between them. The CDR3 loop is CAISGGHQEAGNGYTF. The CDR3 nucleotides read TGTGCCATCAGTGGGGGACACCAGGAAGCGGGGAATGGCTACACCTTC.

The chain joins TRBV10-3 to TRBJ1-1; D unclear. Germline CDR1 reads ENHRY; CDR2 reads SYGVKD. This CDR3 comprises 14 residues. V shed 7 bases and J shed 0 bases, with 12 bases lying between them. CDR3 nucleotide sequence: TGTGCCATCAAGGAGGGCTCGATGAACACTGAAGCTTTCTTT. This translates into CAIKEGSMNTEAFF.

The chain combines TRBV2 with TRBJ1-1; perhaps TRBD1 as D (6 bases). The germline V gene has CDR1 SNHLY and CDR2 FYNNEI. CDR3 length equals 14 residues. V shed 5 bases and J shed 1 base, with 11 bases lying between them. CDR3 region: CASSKETGNTEAFF. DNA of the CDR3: TGTGCCAGCAGTAAGGAGACAGGGAACACTGAAGCTTTCTTT.

The CDR3 region is CASSFEGSSNQPQHF. Written as DNA, the CDR3 is TGTGCCAGCAGCTTTGAGGGTTCGAGCAATCAGCCCCAGCATTTT. The chain links TRBV7-8 to TRBJ1-5; no firm D call. The CDR3 has 15 residues. Per the germline V gene, CDR1 is SGHVS and CDR2 is FQNEAQ. V lost 3 bases to trimming and J lost 1 base, with 10 bases between them.

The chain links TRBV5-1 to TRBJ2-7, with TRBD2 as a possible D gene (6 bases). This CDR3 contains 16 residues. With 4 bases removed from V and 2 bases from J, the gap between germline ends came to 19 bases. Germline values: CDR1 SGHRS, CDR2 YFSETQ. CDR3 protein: CASSPEPRGIPYEQYF. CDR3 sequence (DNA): TGCGCCAGCAGCCCGGAACCTCGGGGGATCCCCTACGAGCAGTACTTC.

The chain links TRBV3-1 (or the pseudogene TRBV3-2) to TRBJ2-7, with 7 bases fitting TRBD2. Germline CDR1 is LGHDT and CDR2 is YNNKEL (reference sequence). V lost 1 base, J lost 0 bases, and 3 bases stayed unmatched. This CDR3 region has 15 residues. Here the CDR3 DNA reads TGTGCCAGCAGCCAAGGGCGGGGGAGCTCCTACGAGCAGTACTTC. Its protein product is CASSQGRGSSYEQYF.

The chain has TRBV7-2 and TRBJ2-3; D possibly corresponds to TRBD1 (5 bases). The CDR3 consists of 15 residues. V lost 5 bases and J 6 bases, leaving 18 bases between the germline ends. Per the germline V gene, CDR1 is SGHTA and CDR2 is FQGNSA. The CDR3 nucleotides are TGTGCCAGCAGCGCCTCGGCTAGGGGTCGGGATACGCAGTATTTT. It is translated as CASSASARGRDTQYF.

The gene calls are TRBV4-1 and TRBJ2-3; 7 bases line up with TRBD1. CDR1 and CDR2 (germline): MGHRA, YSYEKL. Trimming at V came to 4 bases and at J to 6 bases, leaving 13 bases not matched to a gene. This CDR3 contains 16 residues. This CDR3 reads CASSPLGGPRGDTQYF. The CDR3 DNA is TGCGCCAGCAGCCCCTTAGGGGGCCCTCGGGGTGATACGCAGTATTTT.

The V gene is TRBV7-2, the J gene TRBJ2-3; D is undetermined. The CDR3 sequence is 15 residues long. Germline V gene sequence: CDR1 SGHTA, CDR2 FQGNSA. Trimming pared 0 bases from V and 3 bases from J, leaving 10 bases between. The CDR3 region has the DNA TGTGCCAGCAGCTTAGCGGTTCTCAGGACAGATACGCAGTATTTT. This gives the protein CASSLAVLRTDTQYF.

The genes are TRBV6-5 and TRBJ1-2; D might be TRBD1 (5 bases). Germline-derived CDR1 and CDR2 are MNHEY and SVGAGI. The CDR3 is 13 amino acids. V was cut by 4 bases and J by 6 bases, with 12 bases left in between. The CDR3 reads CASSFGGNDGYTF. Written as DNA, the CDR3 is TGTGCCAGCAGTTTTGGGGGGAACGATGGCTACACCTTC.

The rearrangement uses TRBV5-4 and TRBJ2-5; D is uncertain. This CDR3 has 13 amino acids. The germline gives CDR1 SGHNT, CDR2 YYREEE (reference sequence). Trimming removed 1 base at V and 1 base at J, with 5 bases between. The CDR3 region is CASSLFGQETQYF. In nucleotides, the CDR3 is TGTGCCAGCAGCTTGTTCGGCCAAGAGACCCAGTACTTC.

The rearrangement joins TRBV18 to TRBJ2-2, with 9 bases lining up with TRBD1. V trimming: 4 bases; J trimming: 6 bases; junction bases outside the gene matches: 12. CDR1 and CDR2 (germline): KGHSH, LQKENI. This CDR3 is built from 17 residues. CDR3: CASSLMTQGARPGELFF. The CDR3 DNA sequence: TGTGCCAGCTCACTCATGACACAGGGGGCGCGACCCGGGGAGCTGTTTTTT.

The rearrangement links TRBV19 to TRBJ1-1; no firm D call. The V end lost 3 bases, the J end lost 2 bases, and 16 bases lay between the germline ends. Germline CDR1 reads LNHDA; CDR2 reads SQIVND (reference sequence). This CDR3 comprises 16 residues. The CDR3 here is CASSISSIAGNTEAFF. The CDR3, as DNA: TGTGCCAGTAGTATTAGTTCGATCGCAGGTAACACTGAAGCTTTCTTT.

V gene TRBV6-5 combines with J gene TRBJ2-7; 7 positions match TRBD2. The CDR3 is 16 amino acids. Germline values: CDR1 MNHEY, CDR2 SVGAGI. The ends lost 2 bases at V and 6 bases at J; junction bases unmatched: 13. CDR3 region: CASSYGLGAGRGEQYF. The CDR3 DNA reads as TGTGCCAGCAGTTACGGGCTTGGAGCGGGACGTGGCGAGCAGTACTTC.